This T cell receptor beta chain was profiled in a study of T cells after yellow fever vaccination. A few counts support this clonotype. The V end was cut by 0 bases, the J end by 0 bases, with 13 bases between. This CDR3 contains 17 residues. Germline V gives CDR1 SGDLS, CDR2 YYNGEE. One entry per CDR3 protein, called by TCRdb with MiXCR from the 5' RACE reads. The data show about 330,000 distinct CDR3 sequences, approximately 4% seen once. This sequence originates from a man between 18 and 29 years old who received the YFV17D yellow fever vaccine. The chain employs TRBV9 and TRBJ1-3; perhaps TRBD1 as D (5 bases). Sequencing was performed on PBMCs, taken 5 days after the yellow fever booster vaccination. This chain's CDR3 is CASSVEMGPSSGNTIYF. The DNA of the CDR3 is TGTGCCAGCAGCGTAGAAATGGGACCGAGCTCTGGAAACACCATATATTTT.